The rows below give T cell receptor beta chains drawn from one sample of a study of T-cell reconstitution after alpha-beta-depleted transplantation in children. TCRdb re-derived calls from the PCR reads in MiXCR, one entry per CDR3 protein. Of fewer than 400,000 distinct CDR3 sequences listed, about a fifth are singletons. Specimen: PBMCs from the stem cell graft donor, collected from the stem cell graft. These receptors came from a human donor who donated a stem cell graft to a child with acute myeloid leukemia. The CDR3 runs from the conserved cysteine through the conserved F or W. Each record gives: V gene, D gene, J gene, clone size, CDR3 protein, CDR3 DNA. The D gene is left open where the match is weak. A row's size may be missing; if present it is once, few, many or a size class.

V gene: TRBV5-1; D gene: NA; J gene: TRBJ2-3; clone size: once; CDR3 protein: CASSLGNSGADTQYF; CDR3 DNA: TGCGCCAGCAGCTTGGGCAACTCGGGCGCAGATACGCAGTATTTT
V gene: TRBV20-1; D gene: NA; J gene: TRBJ2-7; clone size: NA; CDR3 protein: CSASPNYEQYF; CDR3 DNA: TGCAGTGCTAGCCCCAACTACGAGCAGTACTTC
V gene: TRBV2; D gene: TRBD2; J gene: TRBJ2-7; clone size: NA; CDR3 protein: CASSVGRLAGDSEQYF; CDR3 DNA: TGTGCCAGCAGTGTGGGTCGACTAGCGGGAGACTCCGAGCAGTACTTC
V gene: TRBV5-1; D gene: TRBD1; J gene: TRBJ1-1; clone size: NA; CDR3 protein: CASSSRGTGTEAFF; CDR3 DNA: TGCGCCAGCAGCAGCAGGGGGACAGGCACTGAAGCTTTCTTT
V gene: TRBV20-1; D gene: NA; J gene: TRBJ1-5; clone size: many; CDR3 protein: CSARRDFNQPQHF; CDR3 DNA: TGCAGTGCTAGAAGGGATTTCAATCAGCCCCAGCATTTT
V gene: TRBV7-3; D gene: NA; J gene: TRBJ2-1; clone size: NA; CDR3 protein: CASSPLPPGSYNEQFF; CDR3 DNA: TGTGCCAGCAGTCCACTTCCCCCCGGATCCTACAATGAGCAGTTCTTC
V gene: TRBV7-2; D gene: TRBD1; J gene: TRBJ2-1; clone size: few; CDR3 protein: CASSYGTGNEQFF; CDR3 DNA: TGTGCCAGCAGCTATGGGACAGGGAATGAGCAGTTCTTC
V gene: TRBV12-3/TRBV12-4; D gene: TRBD2; J gene: TRBJ2-1; clone size: NA; CDR3 protein: CASSPSPSTSGRANNEQFF; CDR3 DNA: TGTGCCAGCAGTCCGTCCCCCTCTACTAGCGGGAGGGCCAACAATGAGCAGTTCTTC
V gene: TRBV4-1; D gene: NA; J gene: TRBJ2-1; clone size: many; CDR3 protein: CASSQSSYNEQFF; CDR3 DNA: TGCGCCAGCAGCCAGTCCAGTTACAATGAGCAGTTCTTC
V gene: TRBV12-3/TRBV12-4; D gene: NA; J gene: TRBJ2-1; clone size: NA; CDR3 protein: CASGASSYNEQFF; CDR3 DNA: TGTGCCAGCGGGGCGAGCTCCTACAATGAGCAGTTCTTC
V gene: TRBV12-3/TRBV12-4; D gene: TRBD1; J gene: TRBJ1-4; clone size: many; CDR3 protein: CASSAPGQQNEKLFF; CDR3 DNA: TGTGCCAGCAGCGCACCGGGACAGCAGAATGAAAAACTGTTTTTT
V gene: TRBV7-9; D gene: TRBD1; J gene: TRBJ2-7; clone size: NA; CDR3 protein: CASSPGTVTYEQYF; CDR3 DNA: TGTGCCAGCAGCCCGGGGACAGTAACCTACGAGCAGTACTTC
V gene: TRBV6-5; D gene: TRBD1; J gene: TRBJ2-5; clone size: NA; CDR3 protein: CASSLQGRQETQYF; CDR3 DNA: TGTGCCAGCAGCTTACAGGGGAGACAAGAGACCCAGTACTTC
V gene: TRBV7-2; D gene: TRBD1; J gene: TRBJ1-1; clone size: many; CDR3 protein: CASTIPGGWTGAFF; CDR3 DNA: TGTGCCAGCACCATCCCAGGGGGCTGGACGGGAGCTTTCTTT
V gene: TRBV9; D gene: NA; J gene: TRBJ2-7; clone size: NA; CDR3 protein: CASSPGPQADEQYF; CDR3 DNA: TGTGCCAGCAGCCCCGGGCCCCAGGCGGACGAGCAGTACTTC
V gene: TRBV13; D gene: NA; J gene: TRBJ2-1; clone size: NA; CDR3 protein: CASSYSGRTDVNEQFF; CDR3 DNA: TGTGCCAGCAGCTACTCGGGACGGACAGACGTCAATGAGCAGTTCTTC
V gene: TRBV5-1; D gene: TRBD2; J gene: TRBJ2-5; clone size: NA; CDR3 protein: CASSLAATSGQETQYF; CDR3 DNA: TGCGCCAGCAGCTTGGCCGCCACTAGCGGACAAGAGACCCAGTACTTC
V gene: TRBV27; D gene: TRBD1; J gene: TRBJ2-3; clone size: few; CDR3 protein: CASSIYRGADTDTQYF; CDR3 DNA: TGTGCCAGCAGTATCTACAGGGGGGCGGACACAGATACGCAGTATTTT
V gene: TRBV6-5; D gene: NA; J gene: TRBJ2-7; clone size: many; CDR3 protein: CASSPGQLSSYEQYF; CDR3 DNA: TGTGCCAGCAGCCCCGGACAGTTGAGCTCCTACGAGCAGTACTTC
V gene: TRBV5-6; D gene: NA; J gene: TRBJ2-1; clone size: NA; CDR3 protein: CASEREFSGGDEQFF; CDR3 DNA: TGTGCCAGCGAGCGTGAGTTTTCCGGAGGGGATGAGCAGTTCTTC
V gene: TRBV15; D gene: NA; J gene: TRBJ2-1; clone size: few; CDR3 protein: CATSRVTGPASYNEQFF; CDR3 DNA: TGTGCCACCAGCAGAGTAACGGGACCCGCCTCCTACAATGAGCAGTTCTTC
V gene: TRBV24-1; D gene: TRBD2; J gene: TRBJ2-3; clone size: NA; CDR3 protein: CATASGSTDTQYF; CDR3 DNA: TGTGCCACCGCTAGCGGGAGCACAGATACGCAGTATTTT
V gene: TRBV7-9; D gene: NA; J gene: TRBJ1-2; clone size: NA; CDR3 protein: CASSSLWTLQDGYTF; CDR3 DNA: TGTGCCAGCAGCTCTTTATGGACTCTTCAGGATGGCTACACCTTC
V gene: TRBV10-2; D gene: NA; J gene: TRBJ2-5; clone size: NA; CDR3 protein: CASLGLETQYF; CDR3 DNA: TGCGCCAGCCTGGGTTTGGAGACCCAGTACTTC
V gene: TRBV9; D gene: NA; J gene: TRBJ2-1; clone size: NA; CDR3 protein: CASSESPGVSLEQFF; CDR3 DNA: TGTGCCAGCAGCGAGAGCCCGGGAGTTAGCCTGGAGCAGTTCTTC
V gene: TRBV12-3/TRBV12-4; D gene: TRBD1; J gene: TRBJ2-2; clone size: few; CDR3 protein: CASTLPGTGKLFF; CDR3 DNA: TGTGCCAGCACCCTACCCGGGACAGGGAAGCTGTTTTTT
V gene: TRBV5-1; D gene: NA; J gene: TRBJ2-7; clone size: NA; CDR3 protein: CASSKTGTLGDEQYF; CDR3 DNA: TGCGCCAGCAGCAAAACCGGGACCCTTGGGGACGAGCAGTACTTC
V gene: TRBV7-9; D gene: NA; J gene: TRBJ2-1; clone size: few; CDR3 protein: CASSFQGRNNEQFF; CDR3 DNA: TGTGCCAGCAGCTTTCAAGGACGAAACAATGAGCAGTTCTTC
V gene: TRBV12-3/TRBV12-4; D gene: TRBD2; J gene: TRBJ2-1; clone size: NA; CDR3 protein: CASSFYLETSGANYNEQFF; CDR3 DNA: TGTGCCAGCAGTTTTTATTTGGAGACTAGCGGGGCCAACTACAATGAGCAGTTCTTC
V gene: TRBV12-3/TRBV12-4; D gene: NA; J gene: TRBJ2-2; clone size: few; CDR3 protein: CASTRWENTGELFF; CDR3 DNA: TGTGCCAGCACCCGTTGGGAGAACACCGGGGAGCTGTTTTTT
V gene: TRBV27; D gene: NA; J gene: TRBJ1-2; clone size: many; CDR3 protein: CASSLSERSAYGYTF; CDR3 DNA: TGTGCCAGCAGTTTATCGGAGAGGAGCGCCTATGGCTACACCTTC
V gene: TRBV28; D gene: NA; J gene: TRBJ2-1; clone size: NA; CDR3 protein: CASSLGVVRDNSYNEQFF; CDR3 DNA: TGTGCCAGCAGTTTAGGGGTGGTAAGGGACAACTCCTACAATGAGCAGTTCTTC
V gene: TRBV20-1; D gene: NA; J gene: TRBJ1-4; clone size: many; CDR3 protein: CSASGLGGTNEKLFF; CDR3 DNA: TGCAGTGCTAGCGGACTAGGGGGGACTAATGAAAAACTGTTTTTT
V gene: TRBV12-3/TRBV12-4; D gene: NA; J gene: TRBJ2-3; clone size: few; CDR3 protein: CASSSTLASSFTDTQYF; CDR3 DNA: TGTGCCAGCAGCTCGACCTTGGCTAGCAGCTTCACAGATACGCAGTATTTT
V gene: TRBV7-9; D gene: TRBD2; J gene: TRBJ2-1; clone size: few; CDR3 protein: CASSSTSSDEQFF; CDR3 DNA: TGTGCCAGCAGCTCGACTAGCTCCGATGAGCAGTTCTTC
V gene: TRBV4-2; D gene: TRBD1; J gene: TRBJ2-2; clone size: many; CDR3 protein: CASSQGQGADTGELFF; CDR3 DNA: TGTGCCAGCAGCCAAGGGCAGGGGGCGGACACCGGGGAGCTGTTTTTT
V gene: TRBV25-1; D gene: TRBD2; J gene: TRBJ2-1; clone size: NA; CDR3 protein: CASSVSSGNNEQFF; CDR3 DNA: TGTGCCAGCAGTGTGTCTAGCGGCAACAATGAGCAGTTCTTC
V gene: TRBV13; D gene: NA; J gene: TRBJ2-5; clone size: NA; CDR3 protein: CASSQSGVEETQYF; CDR3 DNA: TGTGCCAGCAGCCAGTCCGGGGTGGAGGAGACCCAGTACTTC
V gene: TRBV30; D gene: TRBD1; J gene: TRBJ2-2; clone size: NA; CDR3 protein: CAWSSRDRDTGELFF; CDR3 DNA: TGTGCCTGGAGTTCAAGGGACAGGGACACCGGGGAGCTGTTTTTT
V gene: TRBV20-1; D gene: TRBD2; J gene: TRBJ2-7; clone size: few; CDR3 protein: CSAPGTSGTYEQYF; CDR3 DNA: TGCAGTGCACCTGGGACTAGCGGGACCTACGAGCAGTACTTC
V gene: TRBV12-3/TRBV12-4; D gene: TRBD2; J gene: TRBJ2-5; clone size: NA; CDR3 protein: CASSPGLAETQYF; CDR3 DNA: TGTGCCAGCAGTCCAGGACTAGCCGAGACCCAGTACTTC
V gene: TRBV5-1; D gene: TRBD1; J gene: TRBJ2-2; clone size: NA; CDR3 protein: CASSPQGAPTGELFF; CDR3 DNA: TGCGCCAGCAGCCCCCAGGGGGCACCTACCGGGGAGCTGTTTTTT
V gene: TRBV27; D gene: TRBD2; J gene: TRBJ2-2; clone size: many; CDR3 protein: CASSPLTSAGTGELFF; CDR3 DNA: TGTGCCAGCAGTCCACTTACTAGCGCGGGCACCGGGGAGCTGTTTTTT
V gene: TRBV12-3/TRBV12-4; D gene: NA; J gene: TRBJ2-1; clone size: NA; CDR3 protein: CASSLFGPGSDWYNEQFF; CDR3 DNA: TGTGCCAGCAGTTTGTTCGGCCCTGGCAGCGATTGGTACAATGAGCAGTTCTTC